Listed below are T cell receptor beta chains from one sample, sequenced in a study of cytomegalovirus exposure and HLA in healthy donors. Sequenced by immunoSEQ multiplex PCR; TCRdb stores in-frame clones only, minus some. The table lists 150,000 to 250,000 clones, 79% of them singletons. Sequencing used PBMCs. These receptors were collected from a girl between 10 and 17 years old in good health and CMV-seropositive. Each CDR3 is given with its conserved first and last residue. A D gene is named only where the DNA matches it firmly. A clone size is listed for some rows: how often the clone was seen (once, few, many), or a class if it is expanded.

clone size | D gene | J gene | V gene | CDR3 protein | CDR3 DNA
. | TRBD1 | TRBJ2-1 | TRBV7-2 | CASSRTGTGDEQFF | TGTGCCAGCAGCAGAACCGGGACAGGGGATGAGCAGTTCTTC
. | TRBD1 | TRBJ1-1 | TRBV13 | CASSPSPGTGMNTEAFF | TGTGCCAGCAGCCCCAGTCCCGGGACAGGTATGAACACTGAAGCTTTCTTT
. | . | TRBJ2-7 | TRBV7-9 | CASSLGRGATSYEQYF | TGTGCCAGCAGCTTAGGTCGCGGGGCGACCTCCTACGAGCAGTACTTC
. | . | TRBJ2-7 | TRBV5-8 | CASSRQAYEQYF | TGTGCCAGCAGCCGACAGGCCTACGAGCAGTACTTC
. | . | TRBJ2-7 | TRBV7-2 | CASSLERGQGYEQYF | TGTGCCAGCAGCTTAGAGCGTGGGCAGGGGTACGAGCAGTACTTC
. | . | TRBJ1-2 | TRBV6-5 | CASSRTADYGYTF | TGTGCCAGCAGTCGGACAGCCGATTATGGCTACACCTTC
. | . | TRBJ1-1 | TRBV6-5 | CASSYSTGGTGAFF | TGTGCCAGCAGTTACTCGACGGGGGGCACTGGAGCTTTCTTT
few | . | TRBJ1-5 | TRBV30 | CAWSQPGLLDQPQHF | TGTGCCTGGAGTCAGCCGGGACTGTTGGATCAGCCCCAGCATTTT
. | TRBD2 | TRBJ2-3 | TRBV6-1 | CASSALAGGRDTQYF | TGTGCCAGCAGTGCCCTAGCGGGGGGAAGAGATACGCAGTATTTT
. | . | TRBJ2-7 | TRBV5-1 | CASSLDRVGEQYF | TGCGCCAGCAGCTTGGACAGGGTGGGCGAGCAGTACTTC
. | TRBD1 | TRBJ1-2 | TRBV29-1 | CSTSTGAGYGYTF | TGCAGCACGTCCACAGGGGCAGGCTATGGCTACACCTTC
. | . | TRBJ1-2 | TRBV6-5 | CASSYSRGSAPYGYTF | TGTGCCAGCAGTTACTCGAGAGGCAGTGCCCCTTATGGCTACACCTTC
. | TRBD2 | TRBJ2-2 | TRBV7-9 | CASSPGLAATGELFF | TGTGCCAGCAGCCCCGGACTAGCGGCCACCGGGGAGCTGTTTTTT
. | . | TRBJ1-2 | TRBV14 | CASSQDYGKALDFYGYTF | TGTGCCAGCAGCCAAGATTACGGGAAGGCCCTGGACTTCTATGGCTACACCTTC
. | TRBD2 | TRBJ2-1 | TRBV11-2 | CASSQRTSGGYNEQFF | TGTGCCAGCAGCCAACGGACTAGCGGGGGCTACAATGAGCAGTTCTTC
. | TRBD2 | TRBJ2-5 | TRBV5-6 | CASSEGLAGAKETQYF | TGTGCCAGCAGCGAGGGACTAGCGGGGGCCAAAGAGACCCAGTACTTC
. | . | TRBJ2-3 | TRBV4-2 | CASSQGDTSTDTQYF | TGTGCCAGCAGCCAAGGGGACACTAGCACAGATACGCAGTATTTT
. | TRBD2 | TRBJ2-1 | TRBV4-1 | CASSQEGGTDYPYNEQFF | TGCGCCAGCAGCCAAGAGGGAGGGACCGATTACCCCTACAATGAGCAGTTCTTC
once | . | TRBJ1-1 | TRBV30 | CACTSGRSTEAFF | TGTGCCTGCACGTCTGGGAGGTCCACTGAAGCTTTCTTT
. | . | TRBJ1-2 | TRBV5-8 | CASSFPPRQEQGYTF | TGTGCCAGCAGCTTTCCACCACGGCAGGAACAAGGCTACACCTTC
. | TRBD2 | TRBJ2-2 | TRBV5-1 | CASSWTSGDTGELFF | TGCGCCAGCAGCTGGACTAGCGGGGACACCGGGGAGCTGTTTTTT
. | TRBD1 | TRBJ1-6 | TRBV6-1 | CASISGQGGSPLHF | TGTGCCAGCATCTCGGGACAGGGAGGTTCACCCCTCCACTTT
once | . | TRBJ1-1 | TRBV6-5 | CASSYVGNPEAFF | TGTGCCAGCAGTTATGTCGGGAACCCTGAAGCTTTCTTT
. | TRBD1 | TRBJ2-2 | TRBV19 | CASRPGQGATGELFF | TGTGCCAGTAGGCCGGGACAGGGGGCGACCGGGGAGCTGTTTTTT
few | TRBD1 | TRBJ2-4 | TRBV13 | CASSLRQGALNIQYF | TGTGCCAGCAGCTTAAGACAGGGGGCATTGAACATTCAGTACTTC
. | TRBD1 | TRBJ1-1 | TRBV10-3 | CAISREGGNTEAFF | TGTGCCATTAGCCGAGAAGGGGGCAACACTGAAGCTTTCTTT
. | TRBD1 | TRBJ2-7 | TRBV5-1 | CASSSAYRDRGSYEQYF | TGCGCCAGCAGCTCAGCTTACCGGGACAGGGGGTCCTACGAGCAGTACTTC